The subject of this entry is one T cell receptor (beta chain). Its target is unknown. This specimen comes from a study of OX40 agonist ivuxolimab in advanced cancers. The wider study: Every patient in dose escalation had hepatocellular carcinoma, melanoma, renal cell or head and neck cancer. General study findings and limits: Partial responders at 0.1-3.0 mg/kg had among the lowest clonal expansion. Both CD4+ and CD8+ T cell populations in blood had undergone clonal expansion by week 6 at 0.1 to 3.0 mg/kg.

The germline gives CDR1 SGDLS, CDR2 YYNGEE. The CDR3 has 15 residues. The ends were cut back, 0 bases at V and 7 bases at J, with 14 bases in the middle. Assay used: immunoSEQ multiplex PCR; TCRdb lists only in-frame clones, some missing. In the table there are roughly 23,000 clones, just under 85% of which are singletons. Material: CD4+ or CD8+ T cells sorted from blood, obtained in a trial of the OX40 agonist ivuxolimab. V is TRBV9 and J is TRBJ2-1, with D perhaps TRBD2 (6 bases). This clonotype was sampled from an adult with an advanced solid tumor such as melanoma, head and neck, liver or kidney cancer. The CDR3 DNA follows: TGTGCCAGCAGCGTAGTTGGGACTTCGATTAATGAGCAGTTCTTC. Translating gives CASSVVGTSINEQFF.